This T cell receptor (beta chain) was sequenced in a study of radiation and T cells in renal cell carcinoma. Study-level points and caveats: In blood, top tumor clones expanded by 2 weeks, shrinking by 4.

The table came from immunoSEQ multiplex PCR; TCRdb's copy has only in-frame clones and leaves some out. The table lists tens of thousands of clones, 70% to 85% of them singletons. Concerning this clone itself: Its specificity is not known.

Described time point: baseline pretreatment blood. As for treatment: 15 Gy SBRT to primary tumor, nephrectomy 4 weeks later. The receptor was derived from a man in his 60s with renal cell carcinoma. Sequencing used blood, obtained from a patient whose treatment included radiotherapy and nephrectomy.

The CDR3 spells CASSIQGLGGYTF. CDR3 nucleotide sequence: TGTGCCAGTAGTATACAGGGGCTCGGTGGCTACACCTTC. The rearrangement links TRBV19 to TRBJ1-2, with a possible D match to TRBD1 (6 bases). The CDR3 spans 13 residues. V was clipped by 2 bases and J by 7 bases, with 11 bases between them. Germline V gene lookup returns CDR1 LNHDA and CDR2 SQIVND (reference sequence).